The sequence of this T cell receptor (beta chain) was determined in a study of CD8+CD57+ T cells in acquired aplastic anemia. Genomic DNA, serving as template, underwent TCR beta VDJ and CDR3 profiling. TCRdb reprocessed the reads with MiXCR, giving one entry per CDR3 protein. The sample includes 100,000 to 150,000 distinct CDR3 sequences, 30% to 45% of them seen just once. This clonotype was observed a few times. It was patients with CD8+CD57+ cell expansion by flow cytometry who were chosen for sequencing. The patients all had a severe acquired aplastic anemia diagnosis. The study sampled blood from patients who had received no therapy. Germline V gene lookup returns CDR1 SGHAT and CDR2 FQNNGV. The V end lost 1 base, the J end lost 7 bases, and 10 bases lay between the germline ends. This CDR3 spans 14 amino acids.

The source of this sequence is a human donor with aplastic anemia. The chain links TRBV11-2 to TRBJ2-2, with no clear D. What was sequenced was sorted CD4+, CD8+, or CD8+CD57+ T cells (not recorded which) from PBMCs. CDR3 coding DNA: TGTGCCAGCAGCTTAGGGGATGCGATCGGGGAGCTGTTTTTT. It yields the protein CASSLGDAIGELFF.